Following are 23 T cell receptor beta chains from one sample sequenced in a study of blood T cell repertoires in COVID-19. Using immunoSEQ multiplex PCR, the repertoire was profiled, and TCRdb retains in-frame clones only, with some absent. Here the sample spans about 140,000 clones, about 91% being singletons. Sequenced sample: peripheral blood. The receptor set was obtained from a woman aged 55-75 years with acute or convalescent COVID-19.

The chain joins TRBV14 to TRBJ1-4, with unresolved D. CDR3 length: 16 amino acids. V lost 1 base and J 4 bases, leaving 13 bases between the germline ends. Per germline, CDR1 SGHDN and CDR2 FVKESK. CDR3 sequence: CASSQGRRTGNEKLFF. Written as DNA, the CDR3 is TGTGCCAGCAGCCAAGGGCGACGCACGGGTAATGAAAAACTGTTTTTT.

The chain joins TRBV28 to TRBJ1-2; the D is unclear. Between the trimmed V and J ends, which lost 4 bases and 4 bases, there was a span of 19 bases. The CDR3 is 16 residues long. Germline lookup yields CDR1 MDHEN and CDR2 SYDVKM. The CDR3 DNA reads as TGTGCCAGCAGTTCACCCCCTCTACAGAGGGCCTATGGCTACACCTTC. This translates into CASSSPPLQRAYGYTF.

The chain recombines TRBV3-1 (or the pseudogene TRBV3-2) with TRBJ1-4, with TRBD1 matching over 11 bases. The J segment lost 7 bases and the V segment lost 3 bases, leaving 16 bases of the junction unmatched. The CDR3 extends over 19 amino acids. CDR1 and CDR2 from the germline V gene are LGHDT and YNNKEL (reference sequence). The CDR3 region is CASSHSSGTGGGGGEKLFF. The CDR3 bases are TGTGCCAGCAGCCACTCTTCCGGGACAGGGGGGGGTGGAGGTGAAAAACTGTTTTTT.

V gene TRBV19 combines with J gene TRBJ2-7; 10 bases fit TRBD1. J lost 4 bases, V lost 4 bases, and 7 bases had no gene match. The CDR3 has 15 residues. Germline V gives CDR1 LNHDA, CDR2 SQIVND (reference sequence). This chain's CDR3 is CASSTQTGGEYEQYF. CDR3 coding DNA: TGTGCCAGTAGTACGCAGACAGGGGGCGAATACGAGCAGTACTTC.

This chain connects TRBV28 to TRBJ1-1; D unresolved. CDR1 MDHEN and CDR2 SYDVKM come from the germline V gene. CDR3 length equals 16 residues. Trimming left V 5 bases short and J 0 bases short, with 16 bases between. CDR3 bases: TGTGCCAGCAGTCCGGGGAGGGTGGGCCTGAACACTGAAGCTTTCTTT. The encoded protein is CASSPGRVGLNTEAFF.

The V gene is TRBV4-3, the J gene TRBJ1-1; 8 nucleotides align to TRBD1. The J segment lost 10 bases and the V segment lost 4 bases, leaving 8 bases of the junction unmatched. This CDR3 contains 13 residues. Germline V gene sequence: CDR1 LGHNA, CDR2 YSLEER. In DNA form, the CDR3 reads TGCGCCAGCAGCCCCCGGACAGGGCCAGGAGCTTTCTTT. Translated: CASSPRTGPGAFF.

This chain links TRBV7-3 with TRBJ2-3, with TRBD1 as a possible D gene (6 bases). This CDR3 comprises 14 residues. Germline CDR1 and CDR2: SGHTA and FQGTGA. V gave up 5 bases and J gave up 7 bases, with 16 bases separating them. Here the CDR3 DNA reads TGTGCCAGCAGCCCGCAGGGGTTAACGAATACGCAGTATTTT. This sequence encodes CASSPQGLTNTQYF.

V gene TRBV19 combines with J gene TRBJ2-2; TRBD1 agrees at 9 bases. CDR1 and CDR2 (germline): LNHDA, SQIVND (reference sequence). The CDR3 sequence is 15 residues long. In nucleotides, the CDR3 is TGTGCTGCCGGGACAGGGAATAGAAGGACCGGGGAGCTGTTTTTT. Its protein product is CAAGTGNRRTGELFF.

The CDR3 loop is CAWSGGQQGYTF. The CDR3 coding sequence is TGTGCCTGGAGCGGAGGGCAGCAGGGCTACACCTTC. The gene calls are TRBV30 and TRBJ1-2; D ambiguous. The CDR3 is 12 amino acids. Trimming left V 3 bases short and J 8 bases short, with 13 bases between. Germline lookup yields CDR1 GTSNPN and CDR2 SVGIG (reference sequence).

The CDR3 spells CASNTGTDYNEQFF. In nucleotides, the CDR3 is TGTGCCAGCAATACCGGGACAGACTACAATGAGCAGTTCTTC. The rearrangement joins TRBV28 to TRBJ2-1; TRBD1 agrees at 7 bases. The J segment lost 3 bases and the V segment lost 7 bases, leaving 6 bases of the junction unmatched. The germline gives CDR1 MDHEN, CDR2 SYDVKM. The CDR3 loop spans 14 amino acids.

This rearrangement joins TRBV5-6 to TRBJ1-2; D uncertain. Trimming took off 3 bases at V and 7 bases at J, with 13 bases between the two ends. The CDR3 runs to 13 residues. Germline assignment: CDR1 SGHDT and CDR2 YYEEEE. This CDR3 is CASSYEGRGGYTF. For the CDR3, the DNA is TGTGCCAGCAGCTACGAGGGTAGAGGTGGCTACACCTTC.

This rearrangement joins TRBV19 to TRBJ2-7; possible D gene TRBD2, 6 bases. CDR1 LNHDA and CDR2 SQIVND come from the germline V gene (reference sequence). Trimming shortened V by 2 bases and J by 1 base, and 18 bases separated the two germline ends. There are 17 residues in the CDR3. The CDR3 loop reads CASSITPAGSWSYEQYF. The CDR3 coding sequence is TGTGCCAGTAGTATAACCCCGGCGGGGTCCTGGTCCTACGAGCAGTACTTC.

This chain joins TRBV6-1 and TRBJ1-3, with a possible D match to TRBD1 (6 bases). Germline V CDR1 and CDR2: MNHNS, SASEGT. The V end lost 2 bases, the J end lost 4 bases, and 12 bases lay between the germline ends. The CDR3 has 15 amino acids. CDR3 sequence reads: CASSEMAGVGNTIYF. CDR3 in DNA: TGTGCCAGCAGTGAAATGGCAGGGGTCGGAAACACCATATATTTT.

J is TRBJ2-1 and V is TRBV21-1; the table calls TRBD1, which could not be checked here. TRBV21-1 is described as a pseudogene. This CDR3 comprises 14 residues. The CDR3 is CASSKGDRDNEQFF. In nucleotides, the CDR3 is TGTGCCAGCAGCAAAGGCGACAGGGACAATGAGCAGTTCTTC.

The rearrangement joins TRBV3-1 (or the pseudogene TRBV3-2) to TRBJ2-7; D possibly corresponds to TRBD2 (5 bases). Germline V lookup: CDR1 LGHDT, CDR2 YNNKEL (reference sequence). Trimming shortened V by 0 bases and J by 4 bases, and 16 bases separated the two germline ends. The CDR3 runs to 16 residues. CDR3 in amino acids: CASSQDSRLATYEQYF. Written as DNA, the CDR3 is TGTGCCAGCAGCCAAGATTCCAGGCTAGCCACTTACGAGCAGTACTTC.

V gene TRBV5-1 combines with J gene TRBJ2-3, with TRBD2 as a possible D gene (5 bases). Germline assignment: CDR1 SGHRS and CDR2 YFSETQ. V lost 4 bases to trimming and J lost 14 bases, with 20 bases between them. The CDR3 has 13 amino acids. CDR3 bases: TGCGCCAGCAGCCCGTCCCGGGAACCCGGAGGGTATTTT. Its translation is CASSPSREPGGYF.

The chain couples TRBV28 to TRBJ1-2; D is unclear. V lost 5 bases, J lost 8 bases, and 18 bases lay in between. Germline V lookup: CDR1 MDHEN, CDR2 SYDVKM. The CDR3 loop spans 14 amino acids. DNA for the CDR3: TGTGCCAGCAGTCCAACCGGGCCGCCGGGAGGCTACACCTTC. Protein sequence: CASSPTGPPGGYTF.

The chain combines TRBV7-9 with TRBJ2-7; no reliable D call. The V end lost 1 base, the J end lost 12 bases, and 13 bases lay between the germline ends. This CDR3 region has 12 residues. CDR1 and CDR2 from the germline V gene are SEHNR and FQNEAQ (reference sequence). CDR3 DNA sequence: TGTGCCAGCAGCTTAGAATCCCGGGTTTCGTACTTC. This codes for CASSLESRVSYF.

The rearrangement uses TRBV12-3 or TRBV12-4 and TRBJ2-7; D is perhaps TRBD2 (6 bases). The CDR3 is 13 residues long. V was clipped by 5 bases and J by 8 bases, with 16 bases between them. Written as DNA, the CDR3 is TGTGCCAGCAGTATTAGCGGCGGGTGGAAGCAGTACTTC. It encodes CASSISGGWKQYF.

This rearrangement joins TRBV9 to TRBJ2-3, with 8 bases fitting TRBD2. The V and J ends lost 0 bases and 6 bases, in that order; junction bases with no gene match: 6. The CDR3 is made up of 15 amino acids. Germline loops: CDR1 SGDLS, CDR2 YYNGEE. CDR3 sequence: CASSVEGTSGDTQYF. The CDR3 region has the DNA TGTGCCAGCAGCGTAGAAGGGACTAGTGGGGATACGCAGTATTTT.

The gene calls are TRBV7-9 and TRBJ2-7; 8 bases fit TRBD1. Trimming cost V 5 bases and J 2 bases; bases outside gene matches: 8. In germline, CDR1 is SEHNR, CDR2 FQNEAQ (reference sequence). CDR3 length equals 15 residues. The CDR3 spells CASSHDRGPTYEQYF. The CDR3 DNA is TGTGCCAGCAGCCACGACAGGGGTCCAACCTACGAGCAGTACTTC.

This clone was picked up a small number of times. V and J are TRBV10-1 and TRBJ2-7; D possibly corresponds to TRBD2 (6 bases). Trimming took 7 bases from V and 7 from J, leaving 17 bases between them. Germline CDR1 and CDR2: WNHNN and SYGVQD (reference sequence). CDR3 size: 13 residues. In DNA, the CDR3 is TGCGCCAGCAAAGGGACTTACGATGGGGAGCAGTACTTC. The encoded protein is CASKGTYDGEQYF.

CDR3 in DNA: TGTGCCAGCTCGCCCAGGGGTTCTACCGGGGAGCTGTTTTTT. Translated, it gives CASSPRGSTGELFF. The chain is built from TRBV2 and TRBJ2-2, with D possibly being TRBD1 (6 bases). The ends were cut back, 8 bases at V and 5 bases at J, with 15 bases in the middle. Germline assignment: CDR1 SNHLY and CDR2 FYNNEI. The CDR3 is made up of 14 amino acids.